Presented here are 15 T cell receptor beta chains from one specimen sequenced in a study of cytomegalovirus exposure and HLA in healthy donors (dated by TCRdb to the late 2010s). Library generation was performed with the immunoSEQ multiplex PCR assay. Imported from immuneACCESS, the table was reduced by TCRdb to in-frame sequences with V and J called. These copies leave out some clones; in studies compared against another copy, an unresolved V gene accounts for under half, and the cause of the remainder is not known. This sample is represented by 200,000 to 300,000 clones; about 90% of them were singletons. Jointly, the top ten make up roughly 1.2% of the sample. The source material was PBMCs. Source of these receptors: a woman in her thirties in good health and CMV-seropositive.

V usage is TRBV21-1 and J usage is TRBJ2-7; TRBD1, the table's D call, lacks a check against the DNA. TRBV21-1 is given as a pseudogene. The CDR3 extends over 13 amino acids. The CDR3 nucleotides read TGTGCCAGCAGCAAATGGCCTCTCTACGAGCAGTACTTC. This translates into CASSKWPLYEQYF.

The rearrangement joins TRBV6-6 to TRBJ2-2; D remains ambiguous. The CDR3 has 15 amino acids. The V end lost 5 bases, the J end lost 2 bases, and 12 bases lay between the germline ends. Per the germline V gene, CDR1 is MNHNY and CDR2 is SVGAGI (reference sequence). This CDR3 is CASSPSRQNTGELFF. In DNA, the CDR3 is TGTGCCAGCAGTCCCTCGCGACAAAACACCGGGGAGCTGTTTTTT.

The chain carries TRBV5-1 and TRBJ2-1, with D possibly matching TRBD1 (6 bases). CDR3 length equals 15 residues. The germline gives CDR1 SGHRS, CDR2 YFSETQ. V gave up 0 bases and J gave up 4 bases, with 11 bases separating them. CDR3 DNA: TGCGCCAGCAGCTTGGGAGGACAGCCTTACAATGAGCAGTTCTTC. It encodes CASSLGGQPYNEQFF.

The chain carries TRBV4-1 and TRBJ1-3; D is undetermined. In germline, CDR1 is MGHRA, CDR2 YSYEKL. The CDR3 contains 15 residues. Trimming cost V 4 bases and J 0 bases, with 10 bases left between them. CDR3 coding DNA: TGCGCCAGCAGCCCAGCAGGCTACTCTGGAAACACCATATATTTT. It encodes CASSPAGYSGNTIYF.

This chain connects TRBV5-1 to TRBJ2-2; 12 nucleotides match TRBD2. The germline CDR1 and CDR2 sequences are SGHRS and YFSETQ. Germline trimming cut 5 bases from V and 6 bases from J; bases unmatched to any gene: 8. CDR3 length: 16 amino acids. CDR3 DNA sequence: TGCGCCAGCAGGTTATTACTAGCGGGAGGTTCCGGGGAGCTGTTTTTT. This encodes CASRLLLAGGSGELFF.

CDR3 bases: TGTGCCACCAGCAGCGGGTTAGGCCAGCCCCAGCATTTT. Its translation: CATSSGLGQPQHF. The chain is built from TRBV15 and TRBJ1-5; D gene uncertain. This CDR3 spans 13 amino acids. V lost 3 bases, J lost 7 bases, and 10 bases lay in between. From germline, CDR1 is LNHNV and CDR2 YYDKDF (reference sequence). Combining the CDR3 with reference TRBV15 and TRBJ1-5 gives the whole variable domain DAMVIQNPRYQVTQFGKPVTLSCSQTLNHNVMYWYQQKSSQAPKLLFHYYDKDFNNEADTPDNFQSRRPNTSFCFLDIRSPGLGDTAMYLCATSSGLGQPQHFGDGTRLSIL.

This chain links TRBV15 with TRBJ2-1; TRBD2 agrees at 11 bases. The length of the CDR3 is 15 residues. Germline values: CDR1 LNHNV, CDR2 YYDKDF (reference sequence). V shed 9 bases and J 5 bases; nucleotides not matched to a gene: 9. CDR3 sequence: CATYSFSGRDNEQFF. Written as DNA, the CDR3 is TGTGCCACATATTCCTTTAGCGGGAGGGACAATGAGCAGTTCTTC.

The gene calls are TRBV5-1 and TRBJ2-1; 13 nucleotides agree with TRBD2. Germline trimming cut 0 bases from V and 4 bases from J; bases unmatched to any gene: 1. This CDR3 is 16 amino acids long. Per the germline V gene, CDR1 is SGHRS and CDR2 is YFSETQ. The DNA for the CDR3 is TGCGCCAGCAGCTTGGGGGGACTAGCGGGATACAATGAGCAGTTCTTC. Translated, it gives CASSLGGLAGYNEQFF.

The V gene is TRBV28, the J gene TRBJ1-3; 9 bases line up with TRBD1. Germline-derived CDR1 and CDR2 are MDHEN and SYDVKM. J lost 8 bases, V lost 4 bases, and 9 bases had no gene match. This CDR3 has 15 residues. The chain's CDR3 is CASSYRPGQGYTIYF. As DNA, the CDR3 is TGTGCCAGCAGTTACCGGCCGGGACAGGGTTACACCATATATTTT.

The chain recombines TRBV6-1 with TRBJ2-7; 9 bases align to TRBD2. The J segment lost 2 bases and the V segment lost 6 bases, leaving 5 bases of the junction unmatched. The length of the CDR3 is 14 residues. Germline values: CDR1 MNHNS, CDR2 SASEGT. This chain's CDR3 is CASRGLAGAYEQYF. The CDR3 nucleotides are TGTGCCAGCAGGGGACTAGCAGGGGCCTACGAGCAGTACTTC.

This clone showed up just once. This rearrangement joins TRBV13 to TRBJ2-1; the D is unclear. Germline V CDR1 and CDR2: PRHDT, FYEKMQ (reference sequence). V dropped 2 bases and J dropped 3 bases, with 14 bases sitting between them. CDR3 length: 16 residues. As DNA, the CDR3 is TGTGCCAGCAGCTTAAGTCTCGGCGGCCTCTACAATGAGCAGTTCTTC. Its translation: CASSLSLGGLYNEQFF.

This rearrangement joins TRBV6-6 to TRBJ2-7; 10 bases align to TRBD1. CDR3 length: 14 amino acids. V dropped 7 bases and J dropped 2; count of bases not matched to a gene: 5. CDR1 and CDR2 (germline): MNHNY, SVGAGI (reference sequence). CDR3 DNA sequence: TGTGCCAGCATGGGGGGGACAGGGGCCTACGAGCAGTACTTC. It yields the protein CASMGGTGAYEQYF.

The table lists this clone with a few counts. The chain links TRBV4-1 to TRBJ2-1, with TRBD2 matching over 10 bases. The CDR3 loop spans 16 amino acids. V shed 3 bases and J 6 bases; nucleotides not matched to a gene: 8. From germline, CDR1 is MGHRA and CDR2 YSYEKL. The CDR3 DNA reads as TGCGCCAGCAGCCAGGGAATAGCGGGAGGATCCAATGAGCAGTTCTTC. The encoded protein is CASSQGIAGGSNEQFF.

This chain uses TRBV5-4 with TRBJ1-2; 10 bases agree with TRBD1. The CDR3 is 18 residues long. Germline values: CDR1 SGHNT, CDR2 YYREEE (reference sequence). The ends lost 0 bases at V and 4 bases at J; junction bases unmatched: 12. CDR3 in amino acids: CASSLETGGANLVYGYTF. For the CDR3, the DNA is TGTGCCAGCAGCTTGGAGACAGGGGGCGCGAACTTAGTCTATGGCTACACCTTC.

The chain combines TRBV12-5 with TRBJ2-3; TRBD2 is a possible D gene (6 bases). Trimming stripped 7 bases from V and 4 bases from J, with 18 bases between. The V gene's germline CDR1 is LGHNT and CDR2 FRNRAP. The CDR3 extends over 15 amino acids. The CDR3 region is CASVFGSGSSDTQYF. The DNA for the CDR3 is TGTGCTAGTGTGTTTGGTAGCGGATCTTCAGATACGCAGTATTTT.